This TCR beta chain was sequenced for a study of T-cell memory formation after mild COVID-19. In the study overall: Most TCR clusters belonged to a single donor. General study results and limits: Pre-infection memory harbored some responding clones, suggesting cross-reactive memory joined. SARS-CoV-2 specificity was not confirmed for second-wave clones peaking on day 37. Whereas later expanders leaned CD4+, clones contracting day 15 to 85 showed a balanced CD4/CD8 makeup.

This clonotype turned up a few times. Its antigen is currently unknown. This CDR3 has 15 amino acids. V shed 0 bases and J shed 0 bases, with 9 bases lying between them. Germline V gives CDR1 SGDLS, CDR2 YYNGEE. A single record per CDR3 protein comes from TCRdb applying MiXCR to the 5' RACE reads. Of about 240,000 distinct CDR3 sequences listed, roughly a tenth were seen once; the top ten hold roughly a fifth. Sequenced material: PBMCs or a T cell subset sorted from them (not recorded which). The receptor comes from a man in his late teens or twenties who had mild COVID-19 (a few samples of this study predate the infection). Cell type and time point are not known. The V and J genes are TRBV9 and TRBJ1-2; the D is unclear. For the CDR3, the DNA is TGTGCCAGCAGCGTAGATCCTAGTCCTAACTATGGCTACACCTTC. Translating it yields CASSVDPSPNYGYTF.